This T cell receptor (beta chain) was observed in a study of blood T cell repertoires in COVID-19. V lost 1 base, J lost 3 bases, and 14 bases lay in between. Germline CDR1 SGHDT, CDR2 YYEEEE. This CDR3 has 16 amino acids. TCRdb's table, derived via immunoSEQ multiplex PCR, lists solely in-frame clones and lacks some. Counted here are almost 400,000 clones, roughly 90% occurring once; the ten biggest clones make up 0.95% to 1%. The age range of participants was about 18 to 100 years, with residence in about two dozen US areas. Membership in each cohort depended on participant-reported clinical history.

The chain carries TRBV5-6 and TRBJ1-5, with D possibly TRBD1 on 6 matching bases. The sample taken for sequencing was PBMCs or T cells enriched from blood (not recorded which). The TCR was taken from a woman in her 30s with acute COVID-19. CDR3 DNA sequence: TGTGCCAGCAGCTTGCGGGGGGGCTGGGCCAATCAGCCCCAGCATTTT. Protein product: CASSLRGGWANQPQHF.